The sample holds many counts of the clone carrying this T cell receptor beta chain. One end of the junction fails to match germline, which may point to a read error. The data are from a study of read filtering for tumor transcriptome and immune sequencing. From 300 to 400 ng of RNA, a library with molecular barcoded alpha/delta and beta/gamma adaptors was made. TCRdb re-derived calls from the reads in MiXCR, one entry per CDR3 protein. The sample includes some 130,000 distinct CDR3 sequences, 10% to 15% seen only once; the top ten take approximately 10%. The CDR3 totals 13 residues. Germline CDR1 reads SGHRS; CDR2 reads YFSETQ.

This sequence was found in a donor older than 35 with multiple myeloma. Sequencing was done on a sample of a population of CD138-negative cells sorted from bone marrow. This chain links TRBV5-1 with TRBJ2-1; 14 nucleotides align to TRBD2. The CDR3 reads CASSSGLAGVSKF. The CDR3 DNA is TGCGCCAGCAGCTCGGGACTAGCGGGAGTAAGTAAGTTC.